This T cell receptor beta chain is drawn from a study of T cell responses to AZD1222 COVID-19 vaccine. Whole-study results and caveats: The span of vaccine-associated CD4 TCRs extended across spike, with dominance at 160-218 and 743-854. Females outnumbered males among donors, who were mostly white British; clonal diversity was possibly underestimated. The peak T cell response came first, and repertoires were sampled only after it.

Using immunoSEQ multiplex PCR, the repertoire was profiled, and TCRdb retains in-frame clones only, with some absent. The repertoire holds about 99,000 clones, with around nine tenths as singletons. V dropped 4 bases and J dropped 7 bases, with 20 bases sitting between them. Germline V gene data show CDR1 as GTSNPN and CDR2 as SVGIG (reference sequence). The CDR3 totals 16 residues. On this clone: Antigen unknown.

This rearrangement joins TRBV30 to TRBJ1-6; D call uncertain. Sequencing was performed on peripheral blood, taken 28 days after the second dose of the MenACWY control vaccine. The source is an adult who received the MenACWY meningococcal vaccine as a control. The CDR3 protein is CAWMGAWAELNSPLHF. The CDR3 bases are TGTGCCTGGATGGGCGCCTGGGCAGAATTAAATTCACCCCTCCACTTT.